One sample yielded the 25 T cell receptor beta chains listed below, sequenced in a study of T cells after yellow fever vaccination. Each CDR3 protein is one row after TCRdb ran MiXCR on the 5' RACE reads. The repertoire holds about 53,000 distinct CDR3 sequences, with around 6.1% as singletons. This sample comprised PBMCs, either bulk or a sorted T-cell subset (CD4+, CD8+, memory, or dextramer-sorted; not recorded which), obtained on the day of the yellow fever booster vaccination. Receptors were obtained from a man younger than 35 who received the YFV17D yellow fever vaccine.

This clonotype was seen repeatedly, ten times or more. This chain uses TRBV12-5 with TRBJ2-2; no definite D call. Trimming cost V 6 bases and J 5 bases, with 4 bases left between them. CDR3 length: 11 residues. Per the germline V gene, CDR1 is LGHNT and CDR2 is FRNRAP. CDR3 nucleotide sequence: TGTGCTAGTGGGGGGACCGGGGAGCTGTTTTTT. It translates to CASGGTGELFF.

In its sample, this clonotype was seen a few times. The rearrangement joins TRBV10-3 to TRBJ1-2; 7 bases align to TRBD1. The germline gives CDR1 ENHRY, CDR2 SYGVKD. The CDR3 is 13 residues long. The J segment lost 4 bases and the V segment lost 10 bases, leaving 9 bases of the junction unmatched. In DNA, the CDR3 is TGTGCCACCAACAGGGGAGACCTCTATGGCTACACCTTC. This sequence encodes CATNRGDLYGYTF.

In its sample, this clonotype was seen many times. The rearrangement links TRBV27 to TRBJ1-2, with unresolved D. The CDR3 is made up of 13 amino acids. CDR1 and CDR2 from the germline V gene are MNHEY and SMNVEV (reference sequence). The germline V and J ends were trimmed by 4 bases and 4 bases, with 10 bases remaining between them. The CDR3 DNA sequence: TGTGCCAGCAGTTACTCGGTGACCTATGGCTACACCTTC. This encodes CASSYSVTYGYTF.

This clonotype was detected a few times. The rearrangement links TRBV12-3 or TRBV12-4 to TRBJ2-5; D might be TRBD1 (6 bases). The CDR3 consists of 12 residues. Deletions cut 9 bases from V and 4 bases from J, with 12 bases between. Here the CDR3 reads CASSGDPETQYF. The CDR3 DNA is TGTGCCAGTTCAGGGGATCCAGAGACCCAGTACTTC.

This clonotype was recorded at least ten times. The CDR3 is CASRGTGKNTEAFF. The CDR3 nucleotides are TGTGCCAGCAGAGGCACAGGGAAGAACACTGAAGCTTTCTTT. The chain joins TRBV5-6 to TRBJ1-1, with D perhaps matching TRBD1 (6 bases). The CDR3 spans 14 residues. CDR1 SGHDT and CDR2 YYEEEE come from the germline V gene. Between the trimmed V and J ends, which lost 5 bases and 1 base, there was a span of 12 bases.

The chain is built from TRBV7-9 and TRBJ2-5; the D is unclear. The CDR3 consists of 14 residues. The V end was cut by 6 bases, the J end by 2 bases, with 13 bases between. Germline V gene lookup returns CDR1 SEHNR and CDR2 FQNEAQ (reference sequence). CDR3 nucleotides: TGTGCCAGCAGTAAAGCAAGGGTTCAAGAGACCCAGTACTTC. This gives the protein CASSKARVQETQYF.

This clonotype was seen a few times. The chain carries TRBV14 and TRBJ2-1; TRBD2 matches at 9 bases. This CDR3 has 17 amino acids. With 4 bases clipped from V and 6 bases from J, the junction kept 13 bases outside the gene matches. Per the germline V gene, CDR1 is SGHDN and CDR2 is FVKESK. In nucleotides, the CDR3 is TGTGCCAGCAGCCTTTTTACCGGGACTAGCTTGTCCAATGAGCAGTTCTTC. Translation: CASSLFTGTSLSNEQFF. Complete variable domain (other parts from reference TRBV14 and TRBJ2-1): EAGVTQFPSHSVIEKGQTVTLRCDPISGHDNLYWYRRVMGKEIKFLLHFVKESKQDESGMPNNRFLAERTGGTYSTLKVQPAELEDSGVYFCASSLFTGTSLSNEQFFGPGTRLTVL.

The J gene is TRBJ2-2, the V gene TRBV12-3 or TRBV12-4; 9 nucleotides agree with TRBD1. Trimming took 3 bases from V and 0 from J; bases not matched to a gene: 11. The length of the CDR3 is 19 residues. The CDR3 nucleotides are TGTGCCAGCAGTTTCATAGGACAGGGGATTTTGGCGAACACCGGGGAGCTGTTTTTT. It codes for CASSFIGQGILANTGELFF.

The chain uses TRBV4-3 and TRBJ2-3; a possible D gene is TRBD2 (6 bases). Trimming cost V 0 bases and J 1 base, with 14 bases left between them. CDR3 length: 17 residues. Per germline, CDR1 LGHNA and CDR2 YSLEER. The CDR3 DNA follows: TGCGCCAGCAGCCAAGATTGGCGGGGCACGGGCACAGATACGCAGTATTTT. It codes for CASSQDWRGTGTDTQYF.

The J gene is TRBJ2-1, the V gene TRBV4-1, with 10 positions matching TRBD2. The V gene end was trimmed by 4 bases and the J gene end by 1 base; junction bases not matched to a gene: 7. Germline assignment: CDR1 MGHRA and CDR2 YSYEKL. This CDR3 region has 17 residues. The CDR3 loop is CASSRVNSGGSYNEQFF. DNA for the CDR3: TGCGCCAGCAGCCGGGTGAATAGCGGGGGGTCCTACAATGAGCAGTTCTTC.

This clonotype was detected many times. This sequence joins TRBV7-9 and TRBJ2-7, with 7 bases identical to TRBD1. Germline CDR1 SEHNR, CDR2 FQNEAQ (reference sequence). The ends lost 1 base at V and 9 bases at J; junction bases unmatched: 6. The CDR3 extends over 13 amino acids. The CDR3 loop reads CASSLGTRGLQYV. The CDR3 DNA follows: TGTGCCAGCAGCTTAGGGACGAGGGGGCTGCAGTACGTC.

In this sample, this clonotype turned up a few times. The chain is built from TRBV4-1 and TRBJ1-5; D not resolved. Germline lookup yields CDR1 MGHRA and CDR2 YSYEKL. V lost 0 bases, J lost 7 bases, and 13 bases lay in between. The CDR3 spans 15 residues. For the CDR3, the DNA is TGCGCCAGCAGCCAAGAGGCGGCAGCCCAGCAGCCCCAGCATTTT. This encodes CASSQEAAAQQPQHF.

Notes on this clonotype: This may arise from a read error, as a much more abundant clone is one base away. This chain links TRBV5-1 with TRBJ2-7; D is ambiguous. The CDR3 has 13 residues. Per germline, CDR1 SGHRS and CDR2 YFSETQ. CDR3 sequence reads: CASSSPGSYKQYF. CDR3 nucleotides: TGCGCCAGCAGCTCCCCCGGCTCCTACAAGCAGTACTTC.

This clonotype occurred many times. This sequence joins TRBV2 and TRBJ2-1; TRBD1 might be the D (6 bases). Trimming pared 3 bases from V and 7 bases from J, leaving 13 bases between. This CDR3 has 14 residues. Per the germline V gene, CDR1 is SNHLY and CDR2 is FYNNEI. The DNA of the CDR3 is TGTGCCAGCAGTGAGAGTTTAGGGGGTAATGAGCAGTTCTTC. It encodes CASSESLGGNEQFF.

This chain links TRBV9 with TRBJ2-5; TRBD2 matches 7 bases. The CDR3 extends over 15 amino acids. The V segment lost 0 bases and the J segment 5 bases; nucleotides outside the gene matches: 7. Germline CDR1 and CDR2: SGDLS and YYNGEE. The CDR3 coding sequence is TGTGCCAGCAGCGTAGCCCCCAGCGGGGAGGAGACCCAGTACTTC. Translating it yields CASSVAPSGEETQYF. Looking up the rest from reference TRBV9 and TRBJ2-5 gives the full variable domain: DSGVTQTPKHLITATGQRVTLRCSPRSGDLSVYWYQQSLDQGLQFLIQYYNGEERAKGNILERFSAQQFPDLHSELNLSSLELGDSALYFCASSVAPSGEETQYFGPGTRLLVL.

The chain has TRBV6-5 and TRBJ1-1; D gene uncertain. Germline CDR1 MNHEY, CDR2 SVGAGI. The CDR3 is 18 residues long. The germline V and J ends were trimmed by 0 bases and 3 bases, with 20 bases remaining between them. The CDR3 loop reads CASSYSRSRWAKDTEAFF. CDR3 in DNA: TGTGCCAGCAGTTACTCGAGGAGTAGGTGGGCTAAGGACACTGAAGCTTTCTTT.

This clonotype was counted at least ten times. V usage is TRBV5-6 and J usage is TRBJ1-2, with TRBD1 matching over 7 bases. Germline V gene lookup returns CDR1 SGHDT and CDR2 YYEEEE. With 4 bases clipped from V and 2 bases from J, the junction kept 2 bases outside the gene matches. The CDR3 length is 13 residues. In nucleotides, the CDR3 is TGTGCCAGCAGCCCGGACAGGAACTATGGCTACACCTTC. This sequence encodes CASSPDRNYGYTF.

The chain carries TRBV9 and TRBJ1-1; D is undetermined. The germline V gene encodes CDR1 SGDLS and CDR2 YYNGEE. The CDR3 extends over 13 amino acids. The V gene lost 1 base and the J gene lost 3 bases, with 7 bases spanning the gap. In nucleotides, the CDR3 is TGTGCCAGCAGCGTATCGGCGTACACTGAAGCTTTCTTT. It specifies CASSVSAYTEAFF.

This chain uses TRBV7-9 with TRBJ2-3; weak D call: TRBD1 (6 bases). Trimming shortened V by 5 bases and J by 2 bases, and 14 bases separated the two germline ends. The CDR3 sequence is 15 residues long. Germline CDR1 SEHNR, CDR2 FQNEAQ (reference sequence). The CDR3 spells CASSLGTLVTDTQYF. The CDR3 bases are TGTGCCAGCAGCCTTGGGACATTAGTCACAGATACGCAGTATTTT.

This clonotype was detected ten times or more. This CDR3 reads CASRRDSMNTEAFF. The CDR3 DNA follows: TGCGCCAGCAGGCGGGACAGCATGAACACTGAAGCTTTCTTT. This rearrangement joins TRBV5-1 to TRBJ1-1; 7 positions match TRBD1. Trimming at V came to 5 bases and at J to 0 bases, leaving 4 bases not matched to a gene. This CDR3 has 14 amino acids. In germline, CDR1 is SGHRS, CDR2 YFSETQ.

This clonotype was counted between two and nine times. The rearrangement joins TRBV5-8 to TRBJ2-7; D may be TRBD1 (5 bases). V was cut by 1 base and J by 0 bases, with 20 bases left in between. CDR3 size: 18 residues. Per germline, CDR1 SGHTS and CDR2 YDEGEE. The DNA for the CDR3 is TGTGCCAGCAGCTTGCATCTGGCAACAGGCCTCAGCTCCTACGAGCAGTACTTC. Translating gives CASSLHLATGLSSYEQYF. Variable domain in full (rest from reference TRBV5-8 and TRBJ2-7): EAGVTQSPTHLIKTRGQQATLRCSPISGHTSVYWYQQALGLGLQFLLWYDEGEERNRGNFPPRFSGRQFPNYSSELNVNALELEDSALYLCASSLHLATGLSSYEQYFGPGTRLTVT.

This clonotype came up a few times. The chain joins TRBV5-5 to TRBJ2-4; D may match TRBD1 or TRBD2 (5 bases each). Trimming cost V 3 bases and J 1 base, with 11 bases left between them. The CDR3 has 15 amino acids. The germline V gene has CDR1 SGHKS and CDR2 YYEKEE (reference sequence). The CDR3: CASSWDAGAKNIQYF. The CDR3 DNA reads as TGTGCCAGCAGCTGGGACGCGGGTGCCAAAAACATTCAGTACTTC. Drawing the rest from reference TRBV5-5 and TRBJ2-4, the complete variable domain is DAGVTQSPTHLIKTRGQQVTLRCSPISGHKSVSWYQQVLGQGPQFIFQYYEKEERGRGNFPDRFSARQFPNYSSELNVNALLLGDSALYLCASSWDAGAKNIQYFGAGTRLSVL.

V gene TRBV11-2 combines with J gene TRBJ1-2, with TRBD1 matching over 9 bases. The germline gives CDR1 SGHAT, CDR2 FQNNGV. The CDR3 consists of 19 residues. Trimming cost V 6 bases and J 2 bases; bases outside gene matches: 19. CDR3 nucleotide sequence: TGTGCCAGCAGGTCCACTCGGGACAGGGAGAGGGGATGGAACTATGGCTACACCTTC. Protein product: CASRSTRDRERGWNYGYTF.

This clonotype has ten or more counts. The V gene is TRBV7-9, the J gene TRBJ2-5; D call uncertain. Germline V gene lookup returns CDR1 SEHNR and CDR2 FQNEAQ (reference sequence). The CDR3 is 14 residues long. Trimming took off 4 bases at V and 1 base at J, with 10 bases between the two ends. CDR3 nucleotides: TGTGCCAGCAGCTCCTTGTCGGGCCAAGAGACCCAGTACTTC. This gives the protein CASSSLSGQETQYF.

This clonotype was counted between two and nine times. V and J are TRBV6-6 and TRBJ2-7; 8 bases are shared with TRBD2. The CDR3 spans 15 residues. Germline V gives CDR1 MNHNY, CDR2 SVGAGI (reference sequence). V dropped 5 bases and J dropped 6; count of bases not matched to a gene: 12. Here the CDR3 reads CASSPPGLDLSEQYF. The CDR3 DNA reads TGTGCCAGCAGTCCACCGGGACTAGATCTATCCGAGCAGTACTTC.